One and the same sample provided the 23 T cell receptor beta chains below, sequenced in a study of early T cells in non-severe SARS-CoV-2 infection. Using its own MiXCR run on the 5' RACE reads, TCRdb lists one record per CDR3 protein. The sample lists approximately 65,000 distinct CDR3 sequences; roughly a tenth were seen once. Sequences were obtained from whole blood. The receptors come from an adult who was a healthcare worker with PCR-confirmed SARS-CoV-2 infection or an uninfected control (not recorded which).

This clonotype has more than one count but fewer than ten. The chain is built from TRBV24-1 and TRBJ2-3; D call uncertain. The CDR3 sequence is 14 residues long. CDR1 and CDR2 (germline): KGHDR, SFDVKD. The ends were cut back, 3 bases at V and 0 bases at J, with 6 bases in the middle. The CDR3 loop is CATSDLDSTDTQYF. For the CDR3, the DNA is TGTGCCACCAGTGATCTAGACAGCACAGATACGCAGTATTTT.

This clonotype was seen repeatedly, ten times or more. The rearrangement links TRBV5-6 to TRBJ1-4; D ambiguous. CDR3 length equals 16 residues. Germline lookup yields CDR1 SGHDT and CDR2 YYEEEE. The germline V and J ends were trimmed by 4 bases and 0 bases, with 13 bases remaining between them. CDR3 region: CASSPDQDPTNEKLFF. CDR3 coding DNA: TGTGCCAGCAGCCCCGACCAAGACCCAACTAATGAAAAACTGTTTTTT.

This chain uses TRBV2 with TRBJ1-6; no clear D. Germline V gene lookup returns CDR1 SNHLY and CDR2 FYNNEI. The CDR3 loop spans 13 amino acids. Trimming cost V 10 bases and J 6 bases, with 13 bases left between them. In nucleotides, the CDR3 is TGTGCCACCAAGCCCAGCACTAATTCACCCCTCCACTTT. Its translation: CATKPSTNSPLHF.

The V call is TRBV6-5, the J call TRBJ1-4; D unresolved. Trimming took 7 bases from V and 5 from J, leaving 5 bases between them. This CDR3 has 11 amino acids. CDR1 is MNHEY, CDR2 SVGAGI, per germline. CDR3 coding DNA: TGTGCCAGCAAGCTGAATGAAAAACTGTTTTTT. This translates into CASKLNEKLFF.

In the case of this clonotype: The junction shows a germline mismatch at one end, possibly a read error. The rearrangement links TRBV7-8 to TRBJ2-3; 14 nucleotides line up with TRBD2. The CDR3 totals 14 residues. Germline-derived CDR1 and CDR2 are SGHVS and FQNEAQ. Here the CDR3 reads CASSQTSGRAENFF. In DNA, the CDR3 is TGTGCCAGCAGCCAGACTAGCGGGAGGGCCGAGAACTTTTTT.

This clonotype was seen more than once but under ten times. V and J are TRBV5-1 and TRBJ1-3; unclear D gene. In germline, CDR1 is SGHRS, CDR2 YFSETQ. This CDR3 contains 15 residues. Trimming shortened V by 0 bases and J by 0 bases, and 7 bases separated the two germline ends. CDR3 in amino acids: CASSLEANSGNTIYF. CDR3 DNA sequence: TGCGCCAGCAGCTTGGAGGCCAACTCTGGAAACACCATATATTTT.

The CDR3 DNA reads TGCGCCAGCAGCGGAGAGGGAAACATTCAGTACTTC. Amino acids: CASSGEGNIQYF. The chain joins TRBV5-1 to TRBJ2-4; maybe TRBD2 (5 bases). Trimming left V 4 bases short and J 6 bases short, with 8 bases between. The germline V gene has CDR1 SGHRS and CDR2 YFSETQ. The CDR3 is made up of 12 amino acids.

This clonotype was counted at least ten times. This chain uses TRBV18 with TRBJ2-2, with D perhaps TRBD1 (6 bases). Germline V gene sequence: CDR1 KGHSH, CDR2 LQKENI. CDR3 length equals 13 residues. V lost 4 bases, J lost 4 bases, and 7 bases lay in between. CDR3 in amino acids: CASSRTVTGELFF. The CDR3 DNA is TGTGCCAGCTCACGGACAGTCACCGGGGAGCTGTTTTTT.

This clonotype has just a few counts. The chain is built from TRBV15 and TRBJ1-1; possible D gene TRBD1, 6 bases. V lost 1 base, J lost 7 bases, and 10 bases lay in between. Germline CDR1 is LNHNV and CDR2 is YYDKDF (reference sequence). The CDR3 consists of 13 residues. Here the CDR3 reads CATSRGTAVEAFF. The CDR3 bases are TGTGCCACCAGCAGAGGGACAGCAGTTGAAGCTTTCTTT.

This rearrangement joins TRBV6-5 to TRBJ1-2; a possible D gene is TRBD1 (5 bases). Looked up from germline, CDR1 is MNHEY and CDR2 is SVGAGI. CDR3 length: 13 amino acids. The V and J ends lost 2 bases and 4 bases respectively, with 8 bases between them. DNA of the CDR3: TGTGCCAGCAGTTACGGGGGTGGCTATGGCTACACCTTC. Translation gives CASSYGGGYGYTF.

The V and J genes are TRBV9 and TRBJ2-3; 9 bases fit TRBD2. V dropped 0 bases and J dropped 3; count of bases not matched to a gene: 5. Per germline, CDR1 SGDLS and CDR2 YYNGEE. The CDR3 loop spans 16 amino acids. This CDR3 is CASSVGLADKTDTQYF. The CDR3 DNA reads as TGTGCCAGCAGCGTAGGACTAGCGGATAAAACAGATACGCAGTATTTT. Based on the CDR3 plus reference TRBV9 and TRBJ2-3, the full variable domain is DSGVTQTPKHLITATGQRVTLRCSPRSGDLSVYWYQQSLDQGLQFLIQYYNGEERAKGNILERFSAQQFPDLHSELNLSSLELGDSALYFCASSVGLADKTDTQYFGPGTRLTVL.

The V and J genes are TRBV12-3 or TRBV12-4 and TRBJ2-5; 7 bases match TRBD1. V lost 6 bases, J lost 5 bases, and 6 bases stayed unmatched. The CDR3 spans 13 residues. This CDR3 is CASRPQGLETQYF. Written as DNA, the CDR3 is TGTGCCAGCAGGCCACAGGGGCTGGAGACCCAGTACTTC.

The chain recombines TRBV11-2 with TRBJ2-1; D gene unclear. The CDR3 loop spans 12 amino acids. From germline, CDR1 is SGHAT and CDR2 FQNNGV. Trimming left V 5 bases short and J 7 bases short, with 9 bases between. The CDR3 bases are TGTGCCAGCAGCCGTCACAATAATGAGCAGTTCTTC. Its protein is CASSRHNNEQFF.

This clonotype was observed a handful of times. The chain carries TRBV12-3 or TRBV12-4 and TRBJ2-7; D unresolved. The CDR3 contains 12 residues. V lost 6 bases and J 3 bases, leaving 9 bases between the germline ends. The CDR3 sequence is CASSSFHYEQYF. The CDR3, as DNA: TGTGCCAGCAGCTCATTCCACTACGAGCAGTACTTC.

This clonotype came up many times. The chain joins TRBV3-1 to TRBJ2-1; 11 bases are shared with TRBD2. The CDR3 runs 18 residues. Germline CDR1 is LGHDT and CDR2 is YNNKEL (reference sequence). J gave up 3 bases and V 3 bases, and 10 bases lay outside the gene matches. The CDR3 nucleotides read TGTGCCAGCAGCCACCTAACTAGCGGGAGAAAGAGCTACAATGAGCAGTTCTTC. Encoded protein: CASSHLTSGRKSYNEQFF.

The chain combines TRBV13 with TRBJ2-3, with TRBD2 matching 12 bases. CDR1 is PRHDT and CDR2 is FYEKMQ in the germline V gene (reference sequence). The CDR3 loop spans 18 amino acids. The V segment lost 5 bases and the J segment 0 bases; nucleotides outside the gene matches: 9. As DNA, the CDR3 is TGTGCCAGCAGCACAAGACTAGCGGGAGCCCCCAGCACAGATACGCAGTATTTT. Encoded protein: CASSTRLAGAPSTDTQYF.

This clonotype has just a few counts. The V call is TRBV5-1, the J call TRBJ2-7; 10 bases line up with TRBD2. V was clipped by 4 bases and J by 5 bases; unmatched bases: 9. The germline gives CDR1 SGHRS, CDR2 YFSETQ. The CDR3 covers 15 residues. In DNA form, the CDR3 reads TGCGCCAGCAGCATTCTAGCGGGAGCCGGCGACGAGCAGTACTTC. The encoded protein is CASSILAGAGDEQYF. Combining the CDR3 with reference TRBV5-1 and TRBJ2-7 gives the whole variable domain KAGVTQTPRYLIKTRGQQVTLSCSPISGHRSVSWYQQTPGQGLQFLFEYFSETQRNKGNFPGRFSGRQFSNSRSEMNVSTLELGDSALYLCASSILAGAGDEQYFGPGTRLTVT.

This clonotype has a handful of counts. This rearrangement joins TRBV7-2 to TRBJ2-1; 10 bases agree with TRBD2. Looked up from germline, CDR1 is SGHTA and CDR2 is FQGNSA. Trimming at V came to 2 bases and at J to 3 bases, leaving 4 bases not matched to a gene. The CDR3 loop spans 16 amino acids. CDR3 sequence: CASSLLGTSVYNEQFF. The CDR3 DNA follows: TGTGCCAGCAGCTTATTGGGGACTAGCGTCTACAATGAGCAGTTCTTC.

The chain recombines TRBV6-2 or TRBV6-3 with TRBJ2-2; 8 nucleotides match TRBD2. The CDR3 spans 14 residues. With V trimmed by 4 bases and J by 6 bases, 4 bases remained unmatched. Per the germline V gene, CDR1 is MNHEY and CDR2 is SVGEGT. CDR3: CASSSAREAGELFF. CDR3 in DNA: TGTGCCAGCAGTTCCGCGCGGGAGGCCGGGGAGCTGTTTTTT.

This clonotype has just a few counts. This sequence joins TRBV5-1 and TRBJ2-7, with a tentative D call TRBD2 (6 bases). The CDR3 length is 18 residues. Trimming shortened V by 4 bases and J by 1 base, and 24 bases separated the two germline ends. Germline CDR1 and CDR2: SGHRS and YFSETQ. In DNA, the CDR3 is TGCGCCAGCAGCCCTGGTAGTTCGGTGGGACTTATGTCCTACGAGCAGTACTTC. This sequence encodes CASSPGSSVGLMSYEQYF. Supplemented by reference TRBV5-1 and TRBJ2-7, the full variable domain reads KAGVTQTPRYLIKTRGQQVTLSCSPISGHRSVSWYQQTPGQGLQFLFEYFSETQRNKGNFPGRFSGRQFSNSRSEMNVSTLELGDSALYLCASSPGSSVGLMSYEQYFGPGTRLTVT.

This clonotype was recorded many times. The V call is TRBV20-1, the J call TRBJ2-3; no clear D. CDR3 length: 11 amino acids. Germline V gene lookup returns CDR1 DFQATT and CDR2 SNEGSKA (reference sequence). The V end was cut by 3 bases, the J end by 5 bases, with 6 bases between. The CDR3 bases are TGCAGTGCTAGCCCCAGAGATACGCAGTATTTT. Its protein is CSASPRDTQYF.

This chain uses TRBV20-1 with TRBJ2-1; TRBD2 matches at 7 bases. CDR3 size: 14 residues. Germline V gene data show CDR1 as DFQATT and CDR2 as SNEGSKA (reference sequence). The trim removed 1 base at V and 9 bases at J, leaving 9 bases unmatched. The CDR3 sequence: CSARGGRGQSEQFF. The CDR3 DNA follows: TGCAGTGCTAGAGGCGGGAGAGGTCAGAGTGAGCAGTTCTTC.

There are a few counts of this clonotype. The V and J genes are TRBV28 and TRBJ1-5; no clear D. Trimming left V 6 bases short and J 10 bases short, with 10 bases between. The CDR3 spans 11 residues. Germline V gene lookup returns CDR1 MDHEN and CDR2 SYDVKM. CDR3 sequence reads: CASSYPQPQHF. The CDR3 DNA is TGTGCCAGCAGCTACCCGCAACCCCAGCATTTT.